Listed below are T cell receptor beta chains from one sample, sequenced in a study of identical twins. MiXCR, applied by TCRdb to the 5' RACE reads, yields one record per CDR3 protein. Seen here are roughly 690,000 distinct CDR3 sequences, around 6.1% observed once, and the top ten hold approximately 2%. Source material: naive T cells sorted from blood. The receptors originated from a man between 18 and 29 years old in good health. CDR3s include the opening cysteine and the closing phenylalanine or tryptophan. D genes are given only for firm matches. The size entry is marked missing in some rows and otherwise reads once, few, many or a size class.

D gene	clone size	V gene	J gene	CDR3 protein	CDR3 DNA
TRBD2	few	TRBV7-2	TRBJ2-3	CASSSIAGALTDTQYF	TGTGCCAGCAGCTCCATAGCGGGAGCGTTAACAGATACGCAGTATTTT
TRBD2	few	TRBV29-1	TRBJ2-1	CSGGGGNEQFF	TGCAGCGGGGGGGGGGGCAATGAGCAGTTCTTC
TRBD2	-	TRBV2	TRBJ2-5	CASRGGKETQYF	TGTGCCAGCAGGGGGGGGAAGGAGACCCAGTACTTC
TRBD1	many	TRBV6-1	TRBJ1-1	CASSARDRGRRAFF	TGTGCCAGCAGTGCCCGGGACAGGGGGCGACGAGCTTTCTTT
-	few	TRBV28	TRBJ1-1	CASTSYEGHEAFF	TGTGCCAGCACTTCTTACGAGGGACATGAAGCTTTCTTT
-	many	TRBV13	TRBJ2-3	CASSLSASADTQYF	TGTGCCAGCAGCTTGTCTGCTAGCGCAGATACGCAGTATTTT
TRBD1	-	TRBV7-1	TRBJ2-1	CASSSTGQGWDEQFF	TGTGCCAGCAGCTCTACGGGACAGGGATGGGATGAGCAGTTCTTC
TRBD1	few	TRBV2	TRBJ1-6	CASSGTESSYNSPLHF	TGTGCCAGCTCCGGGACAGAGAGCTCCTATAATTCACCCCTCCACTTT
TRBD1	-	TRBV3-1	TRBJ1-3	CASSQTTGVAGNTIYF	TGTGCCAGCAGCCAAACCACAGGGGTCGCCGGAAACACCATATATTTT
-	many	TRBV20-1	TRBJ2-2	CSARGPNTGELFF	TGCAGTGCTAGAGGTCCTAACACCGGGGAGCTGTTTTTT
TRBD2	many	TRBV20-1	TRBJ2-2	CSARVGRTLNTGELFF	TGCAGTGCCAGGGTCGGGAGGACTTTAAACACCGGGGAGCTGTTTTTT
-	few	TRBV3-1	TRBJ1-5	CASSQAETGNQPQHF	TGTGCCAGCAGCCAAGCGGAGACAGGCAATCAGCCCCAGCATTTT
-	few	TRBV20-1	TRBJ2-1	CGGQGGVGEQFF	TGCGGGGGGCAAGGGGGGGTAGGTGAGCAGTTCTTC